The 32 T cell receptor beta chains listed next were all sequenced from one sample in a study of shared clonotypes between healthy human individuals. Profiled with immunoSEQ multiplex PCR; TCRdb holds only in-frame clones, not every one. The sample includes roughly 530,000 clones, 90% to 96% of them seen just once. Specimen: naive CD4+ T cells sorted from blood. Regarding subset: CD45RA+ positively selected. The receptors stem from a woman aged 30 to 39 in good health.

J is TRBJ2-6 and V is TRBV4-1, with D uncertain. This CDR3 spans 15 amino acids. Germline V gene sequence: CDR1 MGHRA, CDR2 YSYEKL. V dropped 1 base and J dropped 0 bases, with 4 bases sitting between them. The CDR3 reads CASSQGLSGANVLTF. The CDR3 DNA follows: TGCGCCAGCAGCCAAGGTCTCTCTGGGGCCAACGTCCTGACTTTC.

Only one count was recorded for this clone. This sequence joins TRBV5-1 and TRBJ2-5; 8 nucleotides agree with TRBD2. This CDR3 is built from 16 residues. Trimming removed 5 bases from V and 4 bases from J; junction bases left unmatched: 13. The germline CDR1 and CDR2 sequences are SGHRS and YFSETQ. The CDR3 bases are TGCGCCAGCAGAACAGCCGGGACTAGGGGTCCAGAGACCCAGTACTTC. It encodes CASRTAGTRGPETQYF. Complete variable domain (other parts from reference TRBV5-1 and TRBJ2-5): KAGVTQTPRYLIKTRGQQVTLSCSPISGHRSVSWYQQTPGQGLQFLFEYFSETQRNKGNFPGRFSGRQFSNSRSEMNVSTLELGDSALYLCASRTAGTRGPETQYFGPGTRLLVL.

The rearrangement links TRBV10-3 to TRBJ1-4, with D possibly matching TRBD1 (5 bases). V gave up 10 bases and J gave up 8 bases, with 11 bases separating them. This CDR3 contains 11 residues. Germline assignment: CDR1 ENHRY and CDR2 SYGVKD. CDR3 nucleotides: TGTGCCACGGGGACCGGGGAAAAACTGTTTTTT. It specifies CATGTGEKLFF.

J is TRBJ2-7 and V is TRBV10-3, with TRBD1 identical over 9 bases. This CDR3 contains 13 residues. The V segment lost 6 bases and the J segment 5 bases; nucleotides outside the gene matches: 5. Germline values: CDR1 ENHRY, CDR2 SYGVKD. CDR3 nucleotide sequence: TGTGCCATCAGAGGGACAGGGATGCACGAGCAGTACTTC. Encoded protein: CAIRGTGMHEQYF.

V gene TRBV5-1 combines with J gene TRBJ2-5; 10 nucleotides align to TRBD2. CDR3 length: 18 residues. After removal of 0 bases from V and 5 bases from J, the junction contained 13 bases not matched to a gene. Germline V gives CDR1 SGHRS, CDR2 YFSETQ. The CDR3: CASSLGGTSDPMGETQYF. CDR3 sequence (DNA): TGCGCCAGCAGCTTGGGTGGGACTAGCGACCCGATGGGGGAGACCCAGTACTTC.

The chain employs TRBV29-1 and TRBJ1-1, with D maybe TRBD1 (6 bases). There are 16 residues in the CDR3. The germline CDR1 and CDR2 sequences are SQVTM and ANQGSEA. V was cut by 4 bases and J by 0 bases, with 18 bases left in between. CDR3 sequence: CSVVFRGAFLNTEAFF. CDR3 nucleotides: TGCAGCGTTGTTTTTAGGGGGGCCTTCCTGAACACTGAAGCTTTCTTT.

The chain is built from TRBV4-1 and TRBJ2-1; the match to TRBD2 covers 12 bases. The CDR3 has 17 residues. V shed 0 bases, J shed 5 bases, and the junction held 5 bases outside the gene matches. Per germline, CDR1 MGHRA and CDR2 YSYEKL. The CDR3 loop is CASSQDYRTSGNNEQFF. CDR3 DNA sequence: TGCGCCAGCAGCCAAGATTATCGGACTAGCGGGAACAATGAGCAGTTCTTC.

The V call is TRBV9, the J call TRBJ2-4, with D tentatively TRBD2 (5 bases). Trimming took 0 bases from V and 6 from J, leaving 10 bases between them. The length of the CDR3 is 14 residues. The germline V gene encodes CDR1 SGDLS and CDR2 YYNGEE. The CDR3 loop is CASSVDVRGNIQYF. CDR3 nucleotides: TGTGCCAGCAGCGTAGACGTCCGGGGAAACATTCAGTACTTC.

CDR3 in DNA: TGTGCCAGCAGTTGGGGACAGAATAATTCACCCCTCCACTTT. This encodes CASSWGQNNSPLHF. The rearrangement joins TRBV25-1 to TRBJ1-6, with 7 bases identical to TRBD1. CDR3 length equals 14 residues. Germline lookup yields CDR1 MGHDK and CDR2 SYGVNS. Trimming at V came to 5 bases and at J to 5 bases, leaving 3 bases not matched to a gene.

The sample holds one count of this clone. This chain links TRBV21-1 with TRBJ2-1. TRBV21-1 is deemed a pseudogene. This CDR3 is 18 amino acids long. The CDR3 sequence: CASTLNRCQAARLNEQFF. CDR3 sequence (DNA): TGTGCCAGCACCCTAAACCGGTGCCAGGCAGCGAGATTGAATGAGCAGTTCTTC.

V gene TRBV29-1 combines with J gene TRBJ2-3, with 12 bases identical to TRBD2. Trimming cost V 6 bases and J 4 bases; bases outside gene matches: 8. The CDR3 covers 15 residues. Germline CDR1 reads SQVTM; CDR2 reads ANQGSEA. CDR3 amino acids: CSVIRTSGIADTQYF. In nucleotides, the CDR3 is TGCAGCGTCATAAGGACTAGCGGGATTGCAGATACGCAGTATTTT.

The rearrangement links TRBV7-3 to TRBJ2-1; maybe TRBD1 (6 bases). This CDR3 comprises 14 residues. Trimming removed 2 bases from V and 5 bases from J, with 10 bases in between. The V gene's germline CDR1 is SGHTA and CDR2 FQGTGA. CDR3 amino acids: CASSLGTYNNEQFF. The CDR3 nucleotides are TGTGCCAGCAGCTTAGGGACATATAACAATGAGCAGTTCTTC.

This rearrangement joins TRBV7-9 to TRBJ1-6; D gene ambiguous. The CDR3 has 17 amino acids. The V end was cut by 5 bases, the J end by 10 bases, with 24 bases between. CDR1 SEHNR and CDR2 FQNEAQ come from the germline V gene (reference sequence). CDR3 coding DNA: TGTGCCAGCAGCCCCAACGGTGCCATTCGAACTCACTCACCCCTCCACTTT. This sequence encodes CASSPNGAIRTHSPLHF.

The chain links TRBV2 to TRBJ1-5; 9 bases agree with TRBD1. Trimming took 4 bases from V and 1 from J; bases not matched to a gene: 11. CDR3 length: 18 residues. The germline gives CDR1 SNHLY, CDR2 FYNNEI. The CDR3 is CASSGNRGRGASNQPQHF. CDR3 bases: TGTGCCAGCAGTGGTAACAGGGGGCGAGGAGCAAGCAATCAGCCCCAGCATTTT.

The rearrangement joins TRBV27 to TRBJ2-7; D gene uncertain. Germline V lookup: CDR1 MNHEY, CDR2 SMNVEV (reference sequence). This CDR3 region has 13 residues. V was cut by 2 bases and J by 0 bases, with 5 bases left in between. CDR3 nucleotide sequence: TGTGCCAGCAGTTTAGCCAGCTCCTACGAGCAGTACTTC. Residues: CASSLASSYEQYF.

The CDR3 nucleotides read TGTGCCAGCAGTTGGACTAGCGGGGGGGAAGCCTACGAGCAGTACTTC. Translated, it gives CASSWTSGGEAYEQYF. The chain couples TRBV28 to TRBJ2-7; TRBD2 aligns across 15 bases. V lost 4 bases and J lost 2; bases outside the gene matches: 3. This CDR3 has 16 amino acids. Germline CDR1 MDHEN, CDR2 SYDVKM.

The chain uses TRBV28 and TRBJ1-2, with TRBD1 as a possible D gene (5 bases). The germline V gene encodes CDR1 MDHEN and CDR2 SYDVKM. The CDR3 totals 16 residues. Trimming left V 5 bases short and J 8 bases short, with 24 bases between. The CDR3 region has the DNA TGTGCCAGCAGTCCGGCGGCCGTGGTAGGGGACGGCGGCTACACCTTC. It is translated as CASSPAAVVGDGGYTF.

This chain uses TRBV5-1 with TRBJ1-4, with 7 bases aligning to TRBD1. Germline loops: CDR1 SGHRS, CDR2 YFSETQ. The CDR3 covers 16 residues. V lost 0 bases, J lost 2 bases, and 4 bases stayed unmatched. CDR3 sequence (DNA): TGCGCCAGCAGCTTGGAGGGGGCCCCCACTAATGAAAAACTGTTTTTT. Translated, it gives CASSLEGAPTNEKLFF.

This chain links TRBV10-1 with TRBJ2-3; D is possibly TRBD2 (5 bases). This CDR3 is 15 amino acids long. Germline values: CDR1 WNHNN, CDR2 SYGVQD (reference sequence). The V gene lost 4 bases and the J gene lost 6 bases, with 17 bases spanning the gap. CDR3 sequence (DNA): TGCGCCAGCAGTGGGACTCCGAACCAAAGGGATACGCAGTATTTT. Amino acid sequence: CASSGTPNQRDTQYF.

The V gene is TRBV6-6, the J gene TRBJ1-5, with 9 bases that match TRBD1. Germline loops: CDR1 MNHNY, CDR2 SVGAGI (reference sequence). There are 16 residues in the CDR3. The ends lost 3 bases at V and 1 base at J; junction bases unmatched: 4. The CDR3 sequence: CASSYRDRESNQPQHF. The CDR3 DNA is TGTGCCAGCAGTTATCGGGACAGGGAGAGCAATCAGCCCCAGCATTTT.

This clone was recorded once. The chain combines TRBV28 with TRBJ1-1, with TRBD1 identical over 7 bases. The CDR3 sequence is 15 residues long. V lost 6 bases, J lost 4 bases, and 11 bases stayed unmatched. In germline, CDR1 is MDHEN, CDR2 SYDVKM. In DNA form, the CDR3 reads TGTGCCAGCAGCCGACAGGGAAATTGGGGCACTGAAGCTTTCTTT. Its protein product is CASSRQGNWGTEAFF.

The rearrangement uses TRBV5-6 and TRBJ2-5; 11 nucleotides agree with TRBD2. With the DNA end fitting TRBJ2-7 better, the J assignment may be wrong. Per germline, CDR1 SGHDT and CDR2 YYEEEE. This CDR3 is built from 17 residues. In nucleotides, the CDR3 is TGTGCCAGCAGCTTCCCCGCCCTAGCGGGAGGCTCCTACGAGCAGTACTTC. It yields the protein CASSFPALAGGSYEQYF.

The rearrangement uses TRBV7-9 and TRBJ1-2; D unresolved. This CDR3 contains 14 residues. The V gene lost 5 bases and the J gene lost 6 bases, with 16 bases spanning the gap. CDR1 is SEHNR and CDR2 is FQNEAQ in the germline V gene (reference sequence). CDR3 nucleotide sequence: TGTGCCAGCAGCGCCCATGGGGAAGGAGATGGCTACACCTTC. This encodes CASSAHGEGDGYTF.

The chain has TRBV7-2 and TRBJ2-3, with a weak D call TRBD2 (5 bases). This CDR3 has 15 residues. Germline-derived CDR1 and CDR2 are SGHTA and FQGNSA. V was cut by 2 bases and J by 4 bases, with 13 bases left in between. The CDR3 protein is CASSLTRAGADTQYF. In DNA form, the CDR3 reads TGTGCCAGCAGCTTAACTAGGGCAGGAGCAGATACGCAGTATTTT.

The rearrangement joins TRBV11-3 to TRBJ2-5, with a possible D match to TRBD1 (5 bases). This CDR3 has 13 amino acids. Trimming stripped 4 bases from V and 5 bases from J, with 11 bases between. Germline V gives CDR1 SGHNT, CDR2 YENEEA. This CDR3 reads CASSSNSGETQYF. As DNA, the CDR3 is TGTGCCAGCAGCTCCAACTCAGGGGAGACCCAGTACTTC. The whole variable domain, remainder taken from reference TRBV11-3 and TRBJ2-5, is EAGVVQSPRYKIIEKKQPVAFWCNPISGHNTLYWYLQNLGQGPELLIRYENEEAVDDSQLPKDRFSAERLKGVDSTLKIQPAELGDSAVYLCASSSNSGETQYFGPGTRLLVL.

This rearrangement joins TRBV18 to TRBJ2-4; possible D gene TRBD1, 6 bases. CDR1 is KGHSH and CDR2 is LQKENI in the germline V gene. The length of the CDR3 is 16 residues. Trimming stripped 3 bases from V and 5 bases from J, with 17 bases between. The CDR3 DNA follows: TGTGCCAGCTCACCCCGGACAGAATTTTATGAAAACATTCAGTACTTC. This codes for CASSPRTEFYENIQYF. Looking up the rest from reference TRBV18 and TRBJ2-4 gives the full variable domain: NAGVMQNPRHLVRRRGQEARLRCSPMKGHSHVYWYRQLPEEGLKFMVYLQKENIIDESGMPKERFSAEFPKEGPSILRIQQVVRGDSAAYFCASSPRTEFYENIQYFGAGTRLSVL.

The rearrangement links TRBV7-9 to TRBJ2-7; 12 bases match TRBD2. With 2 bases clipped from V and 5 bases from J, the junction kept 10 bases outside the gene matches. The length of the CDR3 is 17 residues. Germline lookup yields CDR1 SEHNR and CDR2 FQNEAQ (reference sequence). CDR3 nucleotide sequence: TGTGCCAGCAGCTTAATGATTTCTAGCGGGAGGGCCGACGAGCAGTACTTC. Translated, it gives CASSLMISSGRADEQYF.

The CDR3 region is CASSLSQSYEQYF. The CDR3 DNA sequence: TGTGCCAGCAGCTTATCCCAGTCCTACGAGCAGTACTTC. The chain combines TRBV11-2 with TRBJ2-7; D remains ambiguous. The CDR3 runs 13 residues. Per germline, CDR1 SGHAT and CDR2 FQNNGV. The V end lost 2 bases, the J end lost 1 base, and 6 bases lay between the germline ends.

The V and J genes are TRBV9 and TRBJ2-7; 9 bases agree with TRBD2. V trimming: 0 bases; J trimming: 3 bases; junction bases outside the gene matches: 7. CDR1 and CDR2 (germline): SGDLS, YYNGEE. This CDR3 has 16 amino acids. The CDR3, as DNA: TGTGCCAGCAGCGTAGATCCACTAGCGGGTAGCTACGAGCAGTACTTC. Translated: CASSVDPLAGSYEQYF.

Concerning this clone: The sample has other DNA sequences that encode this CDR3 too. The chain uses TRBV5-1 and TRBJ1-4; 9 bases agree with TRBD1. Germline CDR1 and CDR2: SGHRS and YFSETQ. After removal of 4 bases from V and 5 bases from J, the junction contained 3 bases not matched to a gene. The CDR3 covers 14 residues. The chain's CDR3 is CASSPGQGNEKLFF. For the CDR3, the DNA is TGCGCCAGCAGCCCTGGACAGGGGAATGAAAAACTGTTTTTT.

DNA of the CDR3: TGTGCCAGTAGTAGGGGACCGAGGCACGGGGAGCTGTTTTTT. Protein product: CASSRGPRHGELFF. V is TRBV19 and J is TRBJ2-2; D assignment may be TRBD1 or TRBD2 (5 bases each). Trimming took off 4 bases at V and 7 bases at J, with 13 bases between the two ends. There are 14 residues in the CDR3. Germline loops: CDR1 LNHDA, CDR2 SQIVND (reference sequence).

V and J are TRBV11-3 and TRBJ2-1, with 7 bases identical to TRBD1. V lost 1 base and J lost 0; bases outside the gene matches: 9. The germline V gene encodes CDR1 SGHNT and CDR2 YENEEA. There are 18 residues in the CDR3. The CDR3 protein is CASSLAVRGQASYNEQFF. The CDR3 bases are TGTGCCAGCAGCTTAGCAGTTCGAGGACAGGCCTCCTACAATGAGCAGTTCTTC. The full variable domain, its missing parts supplied by reference TRBV11-3 and TRBJ2-1, is EAGVVQSPRYKIIEKKQPVAFWCNPISGHNTLYWYLQNLGQGPELLIRYENEEAVDDSQLPKDRFSAERLKGVDSTLKIQPAELGDSAVYLCASSLAVRGQASYNEQFFGPGTRLTVL.